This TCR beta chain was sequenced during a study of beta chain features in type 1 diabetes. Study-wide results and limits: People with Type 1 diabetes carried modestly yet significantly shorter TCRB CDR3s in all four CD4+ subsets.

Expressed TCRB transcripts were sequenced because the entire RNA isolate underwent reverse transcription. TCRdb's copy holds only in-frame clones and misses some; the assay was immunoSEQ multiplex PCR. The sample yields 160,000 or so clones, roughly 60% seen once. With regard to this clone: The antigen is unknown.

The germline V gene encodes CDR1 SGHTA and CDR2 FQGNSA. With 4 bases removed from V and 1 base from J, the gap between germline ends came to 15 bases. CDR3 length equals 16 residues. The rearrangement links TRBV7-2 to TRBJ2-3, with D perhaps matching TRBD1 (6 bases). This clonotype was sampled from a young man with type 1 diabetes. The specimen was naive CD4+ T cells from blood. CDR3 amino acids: CASSSSPGAGTDTQYF. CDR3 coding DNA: TGTGCCAGCAGCTCCAGCCCAGGGGCGGGCACAGATACGCAGTATTTT. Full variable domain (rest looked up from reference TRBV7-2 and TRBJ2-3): GAGVSQSPSNKVTEKGKDVELRCDPISGHTALYWYRQSLGQGLEFLIYFQGNSAPDKSGLPSDRFSAERTGGSVSTLTIQRTQQEDSAVYLCASSSSPGAGTDTQYFGPGTRLTVL.